This is a list of T cell receptor beta chains from one sample in a study of T cell repertoires in cytomegalovirus infection. From the reads, TCRdb called clonotypes with MiXCR, one entry per CDR3 protein. The repertoire consists of roughly 760,000 distinct CDR3 sequences, with less than 40% occurring once and the leading ten covering 2.8%. Sequenced material: PBMCs. These receptors all stem from a human donor in good health (CMV status not recorded). Some clones in this sample may be carry-over from other donors' samples. The CDR3 runs from the conserved cysteine through the conserved F or W. D genes are given only for firm matches. A clone size is listed for some rows: how often the clone was seen (once, few, many), or a class if it is expanded.

V gene: TRBV25-1; D gene: -; J gene: TRBJ1-2; clone size: -; CDR3 protein: CASSDWGDLGYTF; CDR3 DNA: TGTGCCAGCAGTGATTGGGGGGATCTGGGCTACACCTTC
V gene: TRBV7-8; D gene: -; J gene: TRBJ2-1; clone size: many; CDR3 protein: CASSLVSRSNEQFF; CDR3 DNA: TGTGCCAGCAGCTTAGTCTCCAGGAGCAATGAGCAGTTCTTC
V gene: TRBV10-3; D gene: TRBD1; J gene: TRBJ2-5; clone size: -; CDR3 protein: CAIRSRDRAQETQYF; CDR3 DNA: TGTGCCATCCGCTCCCGGGACAGGGCCCAAGAGACCCAGTACTTC
V gene: TRBV7-9; D gene: -; J gene: TRBJ2-1; clone size: few; CDR3 protein: CASPSRGGEQFF; CDR3 DNA: TGTGCCAGCCCCTCAAGGGGTGGTGAGCAGTTCTTC
V gene: TRBV29-1; D gene: -; J gene: TRBJ1-2; clone size: -; CDR3 protein: CSVGVGFGYTF; CDR3 DNA: TGCAGCGTTGGAGTGGGGTTTGGCTACACCTTC
V gene: TRBV27; D gene: -; J gene: TRBJ1-5; clone size: few; CDR3 protein: CASSFAGRPQHF; CDR3 DNA: TGTGCCAGCAGTTTCGCAGGGCGGCCCCAGCATTTT
V gene: TRBV7-2; D gene: TRBD2; J gene: TRBJ2-2; clone size: many; CDR3 protein: CASRPAGGPTGELFF; CDR3 DNA: TGTGCCAGCAGACCAGCGGGGGGCCCGACCGGGGAGCTGTTTTTT
V gene: TRBV27; D gene: -; J gene: TRBJ1-6; clone size: -; CDR3 protein: CASRPTGSNSPLHF; CDR3 DNA: TGTGCCAGCAGACCCACAGGAAGCAATTCACCCCTCCACTTT
V gene: TRBV6-6; D gene: -; J gene: TRBJ1-1; clone size: -; CDR3 protein: CASTGTANTEAFF; CDR3 DNA: TGTGCCAGTACCGGGACTGCGAACACTGAAGCTTTCTTT
V gene: TRBV11-3; D gene: -; J gene: TRBJ1-1; clone size: -; CDR3 protein: CASSNQGWTEAFF; CDR3 DNA: TGTGCCAGCAGCAACCAGGGGTGGACTGAAGCTTTCTTT
V gene: TRBV24-1; D gene: TRBD1; J gene: TRBJ1-2; clone size: -; CDR3 protein: CATSDRTGLGGYTF; CDR3 DNA: TGTGCCACCAGTGATCGGACAGGGCTCGGTGGCTACACCTTC
V gene: TRBV28; D gene: -; J gene: TRBJ1-5; clone size: -; CDR3 protein: CASSFGRISNQPQHF; CDR3 DNA: TGTGCCAGCAGTTTCGGCAGAATTAGCAATCAGCCCCAGCATTTT
V gene: TRBV2; D gene: TRBD2; J gene: TRBJ2-1; clone size: few; CDR3 protein: CASQRLAGEPLAFF; CDR3 DNA: TGTGCCAGCCAAAGACTAGCGGGAGAGCCCCTTGCGTTCTTC
V gene: TRBV4-3; D gene: -; J gene: TRBJ1-5; clone size: -; CDR3 protein: CASSQEPAGVSNQPQHF; CDR3 DNA: TGCGCCAGCAGCCAAGAGCCAGCGGGGGTTAGCAATCAGCCCCAGCATTTT
V gene: TRBV7-8; D gene: -; J gene: TRBJ2-3; clone size: many; CDR3 protein: CASSSLRTDLQDTQYF; CDR3 DNA: TGTGCCAGCAGTTCACTTAGGACAGATCTCCAAGATACGCAGTATTTT
V gene: TRBV7-2; D gene: -; J gene: TRBJ2-5; clone size: many; CDR3 protein: CASSRQTETQYF; CDR3 DNA: TGTGCCAGCAGCCGCCAGACGGAGACCCAGTACTTC
V gene: TRBV11-2; D gene: TRBD2; J gene: TRBJ2-3; clone size: -; CDR3 protein: CASSFTSGSGADTQYF; CDR3 DNA: TGTGCCAGCAGCTTTACTAGCGGGAGCGGCGCAGATACGCAGTATTTT
V gene: TRBV25-1; D gene: -; J gene: TRBJ2-5; clone size: -; CDR3 protein: CASRRATQYQETQYF; CDR3 DNA: TGTGCCAGCAGGAGGGCCACTCAGTACCAAGAGACCCAGTACTTC
V gene: TRBV7-9; D gene: TRBD2; J gene: TRBJ2-1; clone size: few; CDR3 protein: CASSSHRTSGRAWEQFF; CDR3 DNA: TGTGCCAGCAGCTCCCACCGGACTAGCGGGAGGGCATGGGAGCAGTTCTTC
V gene: TRBV7-9; D gene: -; J gene: TRBJ2-4; clone size: -; CDR3 protein: CASSPQGTRANNIQYF; CDR3 DNA: TGTGCCAGCAGCCCCCAAGGGACACGAGCCAACAACATTCAGTACTTC
V gene: TRBV11-2; D gene: -; J gene: TRBJ1-2; clone size: few; CDR3 protein: CASSLDRQTNYGYTF; CDR3 DNA: TGTGCCAGCAGCTTGGATCGACAGACTAACTATGGCTACACCTTC
V gene: TRBV7-9; D gene: -; J gene: TRBJ2-1; clone size: few; CDR3 protein: CASGSGYNEQFF; CDR3 DNA: TGTGCCAGCGGGAGTGGCTACAATGAGCAGTTCTTC
V gene: TRBV7-8; D gene: -; J gene: TRBJ2-7; clone size: -; CDR3 protein: CASSLLATEQYF; CDR3 DNA: TGTGCCAGCAGCTTACTAGCGACCGAGCAGTACTTC
V gene: TRBV7-3; D gene: -; J gene: TRBJ1-1; clone size: -; CDR3 protein: CASNLYRERKNTEAFF; CDR3 DNA: TGTGCCAGCAATCTTTACCGGGAAAGGAAGAACACTGAAGCTTTCTTT
V gene: TRBV6-5; D gene: -; J gene: TRBJ1-2; clone size: -; CDR3 protein: CASSYQVMGGNNGYTF; CDR3 DNA: TGTGCCAGCAGTTATCAGGTCATGGGGGGAAATAATGGCTACACCTTC
V gene: TRBV12-3/TRBV12-4; D gene: -; J gene: TRBJ2-4; clone size: -; CDR3 protein: CASSFLANIQYF; CDR3 DNA: TGTGCCAGCAGTTTTCTGGCGAACATTCAGTACTTC
V gene: TRBV7-4; D gene: TRBD2; J gene: TRBJ2-1; clone size: -; CDR3 protein: CASSDPASGGYNEQFF; CDR3 DNA: TGTGCCAGCAGCGACCCCGCTAGCGGGGGATACAATGAGCAGTTCTTC
V gene: TRBV6-1; D gene: -; J gene: TRBJ1-6; clone size: -; CDR3 protein: CASSSIGSQAGSPLHF; CDR3 DNA: TGTGCCAGCAGTTCCATTGGATCGCAAGCGGGTTCACCCCTCCACTTT
V gene: TRBV28; D gene: TRBD1; J gene: TRBJ1-4; clone size: -; CDR3 protein: CATDLGQGSEKLFF; CDR3 DNA: TGTGCCACTGACTTGGGACAGGGGAGTGAAAAACTGTTTTTT
V gene: TRBV7-6; D gene: -; J gene: TRBJ2-1; clone size: many; CDR3 protein: CASSLASPSGTSYNEQFF; CDR3 DNA: TGTGCCAGCAGCTTAGCCTCCCCCAGCGGGACATCCTACAATGAGCAGTTCTTC